Presented here are 8 T cell receptor beta chains from one specimen sequenced in a study of blood T cells in healthy people across ages. For the second PCR, which ran for about 6 to 12 cycles, a sample-barcoded 5' primer and a J-beta primer mix were used. TCRdb redid the calling of the 5' RACE reads with MiXCR, one entry per CDR3 protein. Among approximately 400,000 distinct CDR3 sequences, 50% to 60% were seen once, and the ten largest hold under 65%. Sequenced: blood. The source of these receptors is a man aged 55-75 years in good health.

This chain links TRBV10-3 with TRBJ2-1; no reliable D call. The ends were cut back, 7 bases at V and 5 bases at J, with 15 bases in the middle. Per the germline V gene, CDR1 is ENHRY and CDR2 is SYGVKD. CDR3 size: 14 residues. CDR3 sequence: CAIKGTASNNEQFF. CDR3 bases: TGTGCCATCAAAGGTACCGCCAGTAACAATGAGCAGTTCTTC.

This clonotype came up a few times. The chain recombines TRBV2 with TRBJ2-5; perhaps TRBD1 as D (5 bases). Germline CDR1 and CDR2: SNHLY and FYNNEI. The germline V and J ends were trimmed by 6 bases and 5 bases, with 16 bases remaining between them. This CDR3 spans 14 amino acids. The CDR3 nucleotides read TGTGCCAGCAGCGAATTCAGGGTATCGGAGACCCAGTACTTC. It specifies CASSEFRVSETQYF.

The genes are TRBV7-2 and TRBJ2-1; D perhaps matches TRBD1 (6 bases). Germline CDR1 reads SGHTA; CDR2 reads FQGNSA. The CDR3 extends over 11 amino acids. Trimming shortened V by 6 bases and J by 9 bases, and 9 bases separated the two germline ends. The CDR3 DNA sequence: TGTGCCAGCAGACAGGGTATTGAGCAGTTCTTC. Translated, it gives CASRQGIEQFF.

The rearrangement joins TRBV12-3 or TRBV12-4 to TRBJ2-7; D perhaps matches TRBD1 (6 bases). This CDR3 contains 13 residues. Trimming stripped 7 bases from V and 6 bases from J, with 16 bases between. The CDR3 region is CASIQTGIGEQYF. The CDR3, as DNA: TGTGCCAGCATCCAGACAGGAATCGGCGAGCAGTACTTC.

The chain combines TRBV7-3 with TRBJ2-7; D could derive from TRBD1 or TRBD2 (5 bases each). Germline loops: CDR1 SGHTA, CDR2 FQGTGA. Between the trimmed V and J ends, which lost 5 bases and 0 bases, there was a span of 11 bases. The CDR3 sequence is 14 residues long. This CDR3 reads CASSPTGTSYEQYF. DNA of the CDR3: TGTGCCAGCAGCCCGACCGGGACCTCCTACGAGCAGTACTTC.

V usage is TRBV20-1 and J usage is TRBJ2-1, with a tentative D call TRBD2 (6 bases). Trimming stripped 3 bases from V and 5 bases from J, with 17 bases between. Germline assignment: CDR1 DFQATT and CDR2 SNEGSKA (reference sequence). This CDR3 spans 15 amino acids. The CDR3 here is CSASRGRNSHNEQFF. As DNA, the CDR3 is TGCAGTGCTAGTCGGGGGAGGAACTCTCACAATGAGCAGTTCTTC.

This chain joins TRBV7-9 and TRBJ2-1; D remains ambiguous. The CDR3 length is 13 residues. Trimming removed 1 base from V and 10 bases from J, with 11 bases in between. From germline, CDR1 is SEHNR and CDR2 FQNEAQ (reference sequence). The DNA of the CDR3 is TGTGCCAGCAGCTTAGGTACCTCAAGGGAGCAGTTCTTC. As protein: CASSLGTSREQFF.

The V call is TRBV13, the J call TRBJ2-1; 7 bases map to TRBD1. Germline CDR1 reads PRHDT; CDR2 reads FYEKMQ (reference sequence). The CDR3 has 16 residues. The J segment lost 8 bases and the V segment lost 1 base, leaving 11 bases of the junction unmatched. DNA for the CDR3: TGTGCCAGCAGCTTAGATTTGAGGGGGCGCTTTGATGAGCAGTTCTTC. It encodes CASSLDLRGRFDEQFF.